What follows is one T cell receptor (beta chain) and its context. This clonotype was counted at least ten times. This receptor's antigen is unknown. The sample holds no much larger clone one base away, and base qualities are not on file. Sequencing used an Illumina NovaSeq 6000. TCR cDNA was synthesized by 5'RACE template switching, through which a universal primer site and unique molecular identifiers were introduced. Priming of cDNA synthesis was performed from both the TCR alpha and TCR beta constant segments. Library amplification involved two PCR steps, and the second step added sample barcodes and sequencing adapters. Sequencing of the libraries was done on either Illumina HiSeq 2500 (2x100 bp) or NovaSeq (2x150 bp). The authors' analysis ran thus. MIGEC handled demultiplexing of reads and collapsing into UMI consensus sequences, while MiXCR performed V(D)J alignment. Vaccine-responding clonotypes were identified with edgeR using replicate PBMC samples, with FDR below 0.01 and a log2 fold change above 5 up to day 15 being required. CD4 or CD8 identity was assigned to each bulk clonotype according to whether the clonotype was present at higher abundance in the sequenced CD4 repertoire or the sequenced CD8 repertoire. TCRdb reran the public reads through fastp at Q25 and MiXCR, keeping productive beta chains. Entries that share a CDR3 protein sequence are merged under the most common genes and DNA. TCRdb assigned the V and J calls; the authors' analysis was not used. Across this sample there are around 310,000 distinct CDR3 sequences, with about 4% seen only once. Approximately 25% of the sample is taken by the ten largest.

The data are from a study of T cells after yellow fever vaccination (dated by TCRdb to the late 2010s). Notes on the research overall: The SMART-Seq v4 Ultra Low Input RNA kit was used to prepare libraries from fractions with low cell numbers. Blood was collected at multiple timepoints before and after primary and secondary immunization, and bulk PBMC replicates and cell subsets were isolated. Two healthy male donors made up the cohort, one aged 18 to 29 years and the other aged 30 to 40 years. To follow T-cell clones before and after both primary and booster YFV17D yellow fever vaccination, bulk TCR alpha and beta repertoires underwent longitudinal sequencing.

The cysteine opens and the phenylalanine closes a CDR3 of 14 amino acids. The read is trimmed to its CDR3 DNA, 42 bases read in frame from base 1. V and J are truncated by 5 bases and 4 bases respectively, leaving an intervening sequence of 12 bases. The germline V gene provides CDR1 SGHAT and CDR2 FQNNGV. The research as a whole found: Computational filtering was needed because FACS-sorted repertoires could contain abundant contaminating clonotypes from the bulk population. Because only two donors were included in the study, the extent to which the findings can be generalized is limited. Most clones expanded after primary vaccination (about 96% of CD4 and 88% of CD8) were re-detected after the booster, suggesting that broad memory maintenance occurred. The secondary T-cell response was weaker than the primary response but faster, peaking on day 5 instead of day 15. A small share of clonotypes was detected in both CD4 and CD8 compartments, with the overlap likely arising from convergent recombination.

The label giving this sample's treatment or condition can be read as: live attenuated yellow fever vaccine strain. At each blood-draw timepoint, two biological replicates of bulk PBMCs were obtained. PBMCs were isolated from peripheral blood using a standard Ficoll-Paque protocol. TriZol was used to extract RNA from bulk PBMCs, from CD4 and CD8 fractions, and from dextramer-positive and dextramer-negative fractions. Material: PBMCs, obtained 5 days after the yellow fever booster vaccination. The TCR sequence derives from a man in his late teens or twenties who received the YFV17D yellow fever vaccine. The rearrangement joined TRBV11-2 to TRBJ2-1; the D region possibly corresponds to TRBD1 (6 bases align). The DNA reads as follows: TGTGCCAGCAGCCCCCAGGACAGTTACAATGAGCAGTTCTTC. The encoded protein is CASSPQDSYNEQFF.